Sequencing of this T cell receptor beta chain was carried out in a study of blood T cells in healthy people across ages. The study's findings and limits: It was held that diversity estimates obtained from one million T cells represented underestimates. Because sorting was not performed, PBMCs prevented conclusive naive versus antigen-experienced comparison.

PCR was performed a second time for about 7 to 11 cycles using a sample-barcoded 5' primer and a J-beta primer mix. Each sample yielded at least 3 million CDR3-containing paired-end reads. TCRdb used MiXCR to reprocess the 5' RACE reads, holding one entry per CDR3 protein. Of roughly 680,000 distinct CDR3 sequences listed, more than 45% are singletons. About this clonotype: Its target is not known.

The V gene lost 10 bases and the J gene lost 3 bases, with 15 bases spanning the gap. The CDR3 contains 13 residues. Sequenced input: blood. The TCR originated in a woman older than 75 in good health. The chain uses TRBV12-3 or TRBV12-4 and TRBJ1-1; no firm D call. In nucleotides, the CDR3 is TGTGCCATTGAGGAGTACACGGACACTGAAGCTTTCTTT. Translation: CAIEEYTDTEAFF.